Here is one T cell receptor beta chain with its context. Antigen specificity is unknown. Trimming removed 6 bases from V and 4 bases from J, with 10 bases in between. Germline V gene lookup returns CDR1 SGDLS and CDR2 YYNGEE. The CDR3 is 13 amino acids. The sample belongs to a study of T cells in localized non-small cell lung cancer. Whole-study findings and limits: Adjacent uninvolved lung had the highest clonality, suggesting focused antigen responses. Prolonged overall survival went with higher T cell density in the blood. Median detection of top 100 tumor clones in adjacent lung was roughly 61 clones.

Profiling relied on immunoSEQ multiplex PCR, and the TCRdb table lists in-frame clones only, not all of them. The sample consists of 45,000 to 60,000 clones, more than 85% of them appearing once. Sequenced material: PBMCs, taken before any cancer treatment. The V and J genes are TRBV9 and TRBJ2-2, with D possibly matching TRBD1 (8 bases). The clonotype was recovered from a man aged 35-69 years with stage II lung adenocarcinoma. For the CDR3, the DNA is TGTGCCAGCAACAGGGGGGGCACCGGGGAGCTGTTTTTT. It translates to CASNRGGTGELFF.